The clone carrying this T cell receptor (beta chain) was detected only a few times. Its antigen is unknown. A second roughly 7 to 12 cycle PCR used barcoded and J-beta primers. A tag from a template-switch adaptor with 12 random nucleotides marked each cDNA molecule. In TCRdb, the 5' RACE reads were re-called with MiXCR into one record per CDR3 protein. This table has about 780,000 distinct CDR3 sequences, roughly 46% appearing once. The J segment lost 5 bases and the V segment lost 0 bases, leaving 2 bases of the junction unmatched. Germline-derived CDR1 and CDR2 are LNHNV and YYDKDF (reference sequence). The CDR3 extends over 15 amino acids. The data were obtained in a study of blood T cells in healthy people across ages. Findings and limits, study-wide: Aged donors had fewer naive CD4+ cells and lower diversity than long-lived donors.

The origin of this receptor is a man older than 75 in good health. The sample taken for sequencing was blood. The rearrangement uses TRBV15 and TRBJ2-5; 11 bases fit TRBD2. The CDR3 here is CATSRDGTSGETQYF. The CDR3 coding sequence is TGTGCCACCAGCAGAGACGGGACTAGCGGTGAGACCCAGTACTTC.